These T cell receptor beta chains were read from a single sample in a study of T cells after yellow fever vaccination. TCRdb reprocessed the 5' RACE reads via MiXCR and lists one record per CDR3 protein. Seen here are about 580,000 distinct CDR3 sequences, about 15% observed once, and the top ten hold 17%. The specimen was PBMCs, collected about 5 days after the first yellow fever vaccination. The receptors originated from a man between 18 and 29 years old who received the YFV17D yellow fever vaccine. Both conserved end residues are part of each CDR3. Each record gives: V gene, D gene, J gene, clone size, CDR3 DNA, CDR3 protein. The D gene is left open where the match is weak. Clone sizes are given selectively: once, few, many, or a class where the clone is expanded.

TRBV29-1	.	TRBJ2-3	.	TGCAGCGGGCGAGTTGCGTCGAGGGATACGCAGTATTTT	CSGRVASRDTQYF
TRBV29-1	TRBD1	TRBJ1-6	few	TGCAGCGTGGCCCAGGGGGCACGGTCACCCCTCCACTTT	CSVAQGARSPLHF
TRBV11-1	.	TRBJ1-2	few	TGTGCCAGCAGTTTTGGACCGGATGGCTACACCTTC	CASSFGPDGYTF
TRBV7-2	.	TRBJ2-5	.	TGTGCCAGCAGCGGAAGGACAGCAACCCAAGAGACCCAGTACTTC	CASSGRTATQETQYF
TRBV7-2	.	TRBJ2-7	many	TGTGCCAGCAGTCCCCGGCGCTACGAGCAGTACTTC	CASSPRRYEQYF
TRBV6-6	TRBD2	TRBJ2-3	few	TGTGCCAGCGCCGGGACTAATGCAGATACGCAGTATTTT	CASAGTNADTQYF
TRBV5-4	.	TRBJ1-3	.	TGTGCCAGCAGCTTGGTTCCAGGGAGGGACACCATATATTTT	CASSLVPGRDTIYF
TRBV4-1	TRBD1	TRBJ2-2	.	TGCGCCAGCAGCCAAGGGACAGGGATGGTGGTCACCGGGGAGCTGTTTTTT	CASSQGTGMVVTGELFF
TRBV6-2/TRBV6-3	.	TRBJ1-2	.	TGTGCCAGCAGTGGTCGGCAGGGGATCTATGGCTACACCTTC	CASSGRQGIYGYTF
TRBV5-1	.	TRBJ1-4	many	TGCGCCAGCAGCCCGGGTTTGTCCGCAACTAATGAAAAACTGTTTTTT	CASSPGLSATNEKLFF